The T cell receptor beta chain under discussion was sequenced for a study of blood T cell repertoires in COVID-19. Study information: The study drew acute and convalescent COVID-19 samples from the United States, Italy and Spain. Sources were T cells, B-cell-depleted T cells, or PBMCs; the material itself was cDNA or gDNA.

As processed by the authors: Amplification from reference gene primers served as the basis for estimated nucleated cell counts. Some clones are missing from TCRdb's copy, which holds only in-frame ones; the method was immunoSEQ multiplex PCR. D and trimming were read from the DNA, whereas the V and J calls and clone size are those reported in that table. The sample lists under 150,000 clones, roughly four fifths occurring once. CDR1 and CDR2 from the germline V gene are KGHSH and LQKENI. Trimming took off 4 bases at V and 2 bases at J, with 12 bases between the two ends. The CDR3 has 15 residues. What was sequenced was peripheral blood. This TCR was sampled from a man in his forties or fifties with active or convalescent COVID-19. J is TRBJ1-5 and V is TRBV18; D gene uncertain. In DNA form, the CDR3 reads TGTGCCAGCTCACTCGCAGGCAATGGCAATCAGCCCCAGCATTTT. Its protein product is CASSLAGNGNQPQHF.